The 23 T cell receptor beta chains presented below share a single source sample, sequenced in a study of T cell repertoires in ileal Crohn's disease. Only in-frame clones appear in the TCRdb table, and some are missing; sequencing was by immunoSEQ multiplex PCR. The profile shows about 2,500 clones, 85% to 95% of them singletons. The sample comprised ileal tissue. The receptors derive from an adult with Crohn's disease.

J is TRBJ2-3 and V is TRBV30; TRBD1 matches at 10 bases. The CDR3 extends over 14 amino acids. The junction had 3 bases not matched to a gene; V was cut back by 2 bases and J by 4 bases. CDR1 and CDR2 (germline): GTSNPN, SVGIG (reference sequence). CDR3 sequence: CAWSQGQGADTQYF. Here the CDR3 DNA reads TGTGCCTGGAGTCAAGGACAGGGGGCAGATACGCAGTATTTT.

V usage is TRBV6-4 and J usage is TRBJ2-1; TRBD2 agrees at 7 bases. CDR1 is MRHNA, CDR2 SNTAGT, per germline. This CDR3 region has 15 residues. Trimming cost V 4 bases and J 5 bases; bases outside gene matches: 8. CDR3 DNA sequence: TGTGCCAGCAGTGTGAGCGGGGAGGGGAACAATGAGCAGTTCTTC. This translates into CASSVSGEGNNEQFF.

The CDR3 spells CASSVTSGGAGEQFF. The DNA for the CDR3 is TGTGCCAGCAGCGTCACTAGCGGGGGGGCGGGTGAGCAGTTCTTC. The rearrangement links TRBV5-4 to TRBJ2-1; 13 bases are a match to TRBD2. The germline gives CDR1 SGHNT, CDR2 YYREEE (reference sequence). The CDR3 loop spans 15 amino acids. The ends lost 4 bases at V and 9 bases at J; junction bases unmatched: 7. Variable domain in full (rest from reference TRBV5-4 and TRBJ2-1): ETGVTQSPTHLIKTRGQQVTLRCSSQSGHNTVSWYQQALGQGPQFIFQYYREEENGRGNFPPRFSGLQFPNYSSELNVNALELDDSALYLCASSVTSGGAGEQFFGPGTRLTVL.

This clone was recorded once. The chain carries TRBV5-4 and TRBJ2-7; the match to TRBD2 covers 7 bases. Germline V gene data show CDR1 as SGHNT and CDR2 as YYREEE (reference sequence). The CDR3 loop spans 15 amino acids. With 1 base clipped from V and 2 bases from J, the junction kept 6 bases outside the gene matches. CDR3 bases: TGTGCCAGCAGCTTGTGGGGGGGATCTACCTACGAGCAGTACTTC. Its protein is CASSLWGGSTYEQYF.

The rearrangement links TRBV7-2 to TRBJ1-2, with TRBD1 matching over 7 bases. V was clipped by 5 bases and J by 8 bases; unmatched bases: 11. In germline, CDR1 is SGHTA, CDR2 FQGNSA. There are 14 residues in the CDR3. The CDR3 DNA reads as TGTGCCAGCAGCCCGAGACAGGGCCCGGGCGGCTACACCTTC. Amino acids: CASSPRQGPGGYTF.

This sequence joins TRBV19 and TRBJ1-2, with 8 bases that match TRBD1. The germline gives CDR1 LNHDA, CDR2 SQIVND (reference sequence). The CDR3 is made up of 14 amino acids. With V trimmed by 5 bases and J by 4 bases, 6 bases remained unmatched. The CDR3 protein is CASSQETGGYGYTF. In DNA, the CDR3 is TGTGCCAGTAGTCAAGAAACAGGGGGCTATGGCTACACCTTC.

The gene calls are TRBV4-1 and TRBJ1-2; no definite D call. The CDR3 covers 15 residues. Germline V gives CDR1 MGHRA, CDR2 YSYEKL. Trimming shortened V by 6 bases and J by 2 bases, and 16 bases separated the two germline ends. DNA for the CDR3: TGCGCCAGCAGTCCTAACCAGGCCAACAACTATGGCTACACCTTC. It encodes CASSPNQANNYGYTF.

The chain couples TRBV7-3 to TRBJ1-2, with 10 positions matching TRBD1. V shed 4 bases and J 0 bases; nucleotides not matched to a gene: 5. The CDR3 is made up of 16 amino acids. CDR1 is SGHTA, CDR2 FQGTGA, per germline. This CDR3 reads CASSSGTGATNYGYTF. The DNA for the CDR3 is TGTGCCAGCAGCTCCGGGACAGGGGCGACTAACTATGGCTACACCTTC.

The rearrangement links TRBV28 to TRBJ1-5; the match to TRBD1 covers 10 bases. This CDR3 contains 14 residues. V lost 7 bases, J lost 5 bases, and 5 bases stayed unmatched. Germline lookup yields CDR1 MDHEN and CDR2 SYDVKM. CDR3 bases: TGTGCCAGCATTGGGACAGGGGTCGATCAGCCCCAGCATTTT. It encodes CASIGTGVDQPQHF.

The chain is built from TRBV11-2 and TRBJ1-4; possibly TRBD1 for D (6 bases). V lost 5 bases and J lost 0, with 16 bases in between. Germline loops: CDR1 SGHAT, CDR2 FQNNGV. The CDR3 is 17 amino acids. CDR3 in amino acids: CASSRNPPGATNEKLFF. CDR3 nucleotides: TGTGCCAGCAGCCGGAATCCGCCAGGGGCAACTAATGAAAAACTGTTTTTT. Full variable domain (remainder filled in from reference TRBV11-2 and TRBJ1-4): EAGVAQSPRYKIIEKRQSVAFWCNPISGHATLYWYQQILGQGPKLLIQFQNNGVVDDSQLPKDRFSAERLKGVDSTLKIQPAKLEDSAVYLCASSRNPPGATNEKLFFGSGTQLSVL.

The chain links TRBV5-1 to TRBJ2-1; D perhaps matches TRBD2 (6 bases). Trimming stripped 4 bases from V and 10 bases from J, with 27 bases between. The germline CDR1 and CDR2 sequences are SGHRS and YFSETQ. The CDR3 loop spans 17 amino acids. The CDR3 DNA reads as TGCGCCAGCAGCACCGTTAATGGAGGGACCCGCGATGGCGAGCAGTTCTTC. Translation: CASSTVNGGTRDGEQFF.

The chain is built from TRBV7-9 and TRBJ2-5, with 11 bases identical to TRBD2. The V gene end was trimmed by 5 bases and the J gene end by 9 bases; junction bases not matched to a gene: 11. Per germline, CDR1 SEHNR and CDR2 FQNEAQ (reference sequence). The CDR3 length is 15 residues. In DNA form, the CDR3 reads TGTGCCAGCAGCCCGGGGACTAGCGGCGAATGGGCCCAGTACTTC. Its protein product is CASSPGTSGEWAQYF.

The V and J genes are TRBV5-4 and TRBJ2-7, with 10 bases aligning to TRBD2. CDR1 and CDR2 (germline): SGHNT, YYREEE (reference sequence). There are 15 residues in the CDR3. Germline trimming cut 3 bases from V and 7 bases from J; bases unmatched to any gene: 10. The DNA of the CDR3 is TGTGCCAGCAGCTGGTCCAGCGGGGGGGCGGGGGAGCAGTACTTC. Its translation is CASSWSSGGAGEQYF.

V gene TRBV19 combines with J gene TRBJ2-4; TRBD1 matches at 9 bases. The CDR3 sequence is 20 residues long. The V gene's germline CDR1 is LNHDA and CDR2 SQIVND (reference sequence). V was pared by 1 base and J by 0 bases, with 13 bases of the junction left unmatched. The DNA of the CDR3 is TGTGCCAGTAGTATAGGGCCCGGGACAGGGATCAACCTAGCCAAAAACATTCAGTACTTC. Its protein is CASSIGPGTGINLAKNIQYF.

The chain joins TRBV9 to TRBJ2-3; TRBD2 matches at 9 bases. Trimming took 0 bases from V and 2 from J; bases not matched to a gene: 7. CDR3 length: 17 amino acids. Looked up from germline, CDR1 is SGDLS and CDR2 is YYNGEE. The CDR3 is CASSVVGAGGNTDTQYF. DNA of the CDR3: TGTGCCAGCAGCGTAGTGGGAGCGGGGGGTAACACAGATACGCAGTATTTT.

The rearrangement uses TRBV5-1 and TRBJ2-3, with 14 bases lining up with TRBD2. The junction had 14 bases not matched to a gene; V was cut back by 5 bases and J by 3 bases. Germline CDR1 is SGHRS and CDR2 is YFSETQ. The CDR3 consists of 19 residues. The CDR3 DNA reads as TGCGCCAGCAGTCTGGGGCTTCCGGGACTAGCGGGGGCTACAGATACGCAGTATTTT. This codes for CASSLGLPGLAGATDTQYF.

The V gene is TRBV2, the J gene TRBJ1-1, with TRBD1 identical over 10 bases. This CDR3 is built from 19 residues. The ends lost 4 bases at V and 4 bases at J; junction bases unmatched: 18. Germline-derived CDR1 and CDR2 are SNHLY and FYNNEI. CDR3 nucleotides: TGTGCCAGCAGTGGCTCCCCGGGACAGGGGCCTATACGGGGCACTGAAGCTTTCTTT. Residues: CASSGSPGQGPIRGTEAFF.

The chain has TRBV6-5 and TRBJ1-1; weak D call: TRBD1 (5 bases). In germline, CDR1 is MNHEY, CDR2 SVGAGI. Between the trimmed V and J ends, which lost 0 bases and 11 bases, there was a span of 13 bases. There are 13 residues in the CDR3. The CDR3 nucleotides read TGTGCCAGCAGTTACTCGGTACTTGGGGGGGCTTTCTTT. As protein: CASSYSVLGGAFF.

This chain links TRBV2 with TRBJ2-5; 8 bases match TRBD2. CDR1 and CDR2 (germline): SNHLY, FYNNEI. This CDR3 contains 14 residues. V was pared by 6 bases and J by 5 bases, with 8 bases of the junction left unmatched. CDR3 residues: CASRIRGGSETQYF. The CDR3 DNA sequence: TGTGCCAGCAGGATTCGGGGGGGCAGCGAGACCCAGTACTTC.

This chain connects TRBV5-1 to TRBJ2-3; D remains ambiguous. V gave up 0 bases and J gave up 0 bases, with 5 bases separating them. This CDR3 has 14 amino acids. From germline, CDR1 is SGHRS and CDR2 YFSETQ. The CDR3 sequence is CASSLEESTDTQYF. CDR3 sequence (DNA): TGCGCCAGCAGCTTGGAGGAGAGCACAGATACGCAGTATTTT.

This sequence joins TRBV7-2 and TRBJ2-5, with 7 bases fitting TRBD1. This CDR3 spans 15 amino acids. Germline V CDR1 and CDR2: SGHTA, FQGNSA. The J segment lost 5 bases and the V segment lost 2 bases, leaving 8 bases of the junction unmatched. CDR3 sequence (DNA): TGTGCCAGCAGCTTAAGGGGGCTGGGGCAGGAGACCCAGTACTTC. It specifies CASSLRGLGQETQYF.

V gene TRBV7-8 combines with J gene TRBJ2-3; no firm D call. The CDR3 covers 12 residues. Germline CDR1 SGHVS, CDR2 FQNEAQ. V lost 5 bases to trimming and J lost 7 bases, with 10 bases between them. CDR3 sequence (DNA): TGTGCCAGCAGCCTCCTTCTAAATACGCAGTATTTT. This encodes CASSLLLNTQYF.

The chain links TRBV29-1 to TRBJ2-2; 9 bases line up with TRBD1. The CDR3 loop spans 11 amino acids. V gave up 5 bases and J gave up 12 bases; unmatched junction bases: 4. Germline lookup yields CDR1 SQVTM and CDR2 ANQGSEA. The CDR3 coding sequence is TGCAGCGTTCCGGGACAGGGAAAGCTGTTTTTT. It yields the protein CSVPGQGKLFF.